Listed below are T cell receptor beta chains from one sample, sequenced in a study of blood T cell repertoires in COVID-19. Repertoires were generated with immunoSEQ multiplex PCR, while TCRdb's copy carries only in-frame clones and drops some. The table lists 250,000 or so clones, 84% of them singletons. The sequenced sample was peripheral blood. These receptors were collected from a woman aged 40 to 50 who had recovered from COVID-19. Each CDR3 is given with its conserved first and last residue. The order of the fields is J gene, D gene, clone size, V gene, CDR3 protein, CDR3 DNA. A D gene is named only where the DNA matches it firmly. Size is omitted from some rows. Given values are once, few, many or a class for expanded clones.

TRBJ1-5,NA,NA,TRBV7-9,CASSLAGGNQPQHF,TGTGCCAGCAGCTTAGCGGGGGGAAATCAGCCCCAGCATTTT
TRBJ1-4,TRBD1,NA,TRBV28,CASRPWTGESEKLFF,TGTGCCAGCAGGCCCTGGACAGGGGAATCTGAAAAACTGTTTTTT
TRBJ1-1,NA,NA,TRBV11-2,CASSLDLFEAFF,TGTGCCAGCAGCTTAGATCTGTTTGAAGCTTTCTTT
TRBJ1-5,NA,NA,TRBV7-9,CASSLGSGSYNQPQHF,TGTGCCAGCAGCTTAGGGTCAGGGTCCTATAATCAGCCCCAGCATTTT
TRBJ1-5,NA,NA,TRBV28,CASSFSGYNQPQHF,TGTGCCAGCAGTTTCAGCGGATACAATCAGCCCCAGCATTTT
TRBJ1-1,TRBD1,few,TRBV5-1,CASRRGQNTEAFF,TGCGCCAGCAGGAGGGGGCAGAACACTGAAGCTTTCTTT
TRBJ1-6,NA,NA,TRBV5-1,CASSQGLLRGSPLHF,TGCGCCAGCAGCCAGGGACTCCTAAGAGGTTCACCCCTCCACTTT
TRBJ1-2,NA,NA,TRBV5-4,CASSLGRGDGYTF,TGTGCCAGCAGCTTGGGCAGGGGTGATGGCTACACCTTC
TRBJ1-4,NA,NA,TRBV10-3,CAISDRGVADEKLFF,TGTGCCATCAGTGACCGGGGAGTTGCAGATGAAAAACTGTTTTTT
TRBJ1-1,TRBD1,NA,TRBV28,CASSLLAGGTEAFF,TGTGCCAGCAGTTTATTGGCAGGGGGCACTGAAGCTTTCTTT